A selection of T cell receptor beta chains follows, all from one sample in a study of beta chain features in type 1 diabetes. The data were produced by immunoSEQ multiplex PCR, yet TCRdb's version contains in-frame clones alone and is incomplete. The sample lists about 150,000 clones, around 10% occurring once. The sequencing sample was made of central memory CD4+ T cells from blood. The receptor set was obtained from a man between 18 and 35 years old in good health. The conserved cysteine and the conserved F or W are not part of the CDR3 here.

V gene,CDR3 protein
TRBV5-1,ASSLGSTGAEAF
TRBV5-4,ASTGQGGRNGANVLT
TRBV6-1,ASSEVGAGQPQH
TRBV7-2,ASSLHGTFVNTEAF
TRBV11-3,ASSLGQGYTGELF
TRBV11-2,ASSLEPGNEQY
TRBV4-2,ASSLLAGGLYEQF
TRBV6-5,ASRVGARVHGYT
TRBV30,AWSLQGGTEAF
TRBV27,ASSLRNFYGYT
TRBV18,ASSRSSGVAKNIQY
TRBV14,ASSKTTGLYGYT
TRBV29-1,SVARGMGDEQF
TRBV20-1,SATRGFAQY
TRBV5-4,ASSSTGTSGTDTQY
TRBV6-1,ATTGQTFNQPQH
TRBV9,ASSVSPGNQPQH
TRBV21-1,ASSRKMDSPLH
TRBV7-2,ASSPVQAQPQH
TRBV4-3,ASSLAGGRRDTQY
TRBV2,ASNQDNGGTGELF
TRBV5-1,ASSPRPGTSGQSSYNEQF
TRBV30,AWSRDRTIYGYT
TRBV10-3,AIRTGSGANVLT
TRBV18,ASSPPGSRRTYTDTQY
TRBV7-2,ASSPRGSRSTDTQY
TRBV27,ASSRQGKNSPLH
TRBV7-8,ASSLEHYNQPQH
TRBV11-1,ASSLLGQGSYEQY
TRBV27,ASSLSGRGRNEKLF
TRBV6-5,ASRLGGTGANVLT
TRBV29-1,SVTPGQGTYEQY
TRBV20-1,SARRPGELF
TRBV9,ASSVGDETEAF
TRBV5-6,ASSRRTGMNTGELF
TRBV20-1,SAAPSYEQY
TRBV5-6,ASSQRDTIRPQH
TRBV11-2,ASVAGGYYTGELF
TRBV28,ASSQLQGDEQY
TRBV4-3,ASSPERQGFGHGYT
TRBV5-8,ASSLGAGGLELF
TRBV6-1,ASSSQGRGTDTQY
TRBV7-3,ASSFGTSRNEQF
TRBV19,ASSGVSSGANVLT
TRBV18,ASSPGSGDRDSPLH
TRBV11-3,ASSTRGTDTQY
TRBV19,ASSIQGRRETQY
TRBV21-1,ASSKDERQQYEQY
TRBV27,ASSLRGQSTDTQY
TRBV4-3,ASSQQQGGYEQY
TRBV9,ASSVVGGRGTEAF
TRBV6-9,KTANTEAF
TRBV11-3,ASSLRSGENTEAF
TRBV9,ASSVATGRTGANVLT
TRBV10-3,AIRPGQGSSPLH
TRBV18,ASSRRQVQGDTQY
TRBV28,AGTPVDGRNTEAF